The clone carrying this T cell receptor beta chain has just a few counts. What it binds is unknown. J was trimmed by 5 bases and V by 4 bases; bases with no gene match: 13. CDR3 length equals 16 residues. In germline, CDR1 is LGHNA, CDR2 YSLEER. TCRdb independently ran MiXCR on the RT-PCR reads; one entry per CDR3 protein. The sample shows about 530,000 distinct CDR3 sequences, over 10% of them seen only once. The source of the sample is a study of response to subunit inactivated influenza vaccine. Study-wide points: Each seasonal influenza vaccination recruits few new T cells, the authors suggested.

The chain is built from TRBV4-3 and TRBJ2-5, with 7 nucleotides matching TRBD2. The TCR sequence derives from a man in his fifties who received an inactivated influenza vaccine. The sequenced sample was PBMCs from blood, obtained about 40 days after vaccination. DNA for the CDR3: TGCGCCAGCAGCCCCTCGTGGCGGGGGAGTATGGAGACCCAGTACTTC. Its protein product is CASSPSWRGSMETQYF.